Presented here are 15 T cell receptor beta chains from one specimen sequenced in a study of CD8 T cells in Susac syndrome. When the RNA was reverse transcribed, random hexamers were used with an input of about 0.45 to 1 ug. MiXCR, applied by TCRdb to the immunoSEQ multiplex PCR reads, yields one record per CDR3 protein. The sample records over 150,000 distinct CDR3 sequences, approximately 95% being singletons. Material for sequencing was CD4+ T cells from PBMCs. All receptors derive from a human donor with Susac syndrome.

The V and J genes are TRBV27 and TRBJ1-6, with 8 bases identical to TRBD1. V was clipped by 3 bases and J by 7 bases; unmatched bases: 8. The CDR3 has 16 amino acids. Germline CDR1 reads MNHEY; CDR2 reads SMNVEV (reference sequence). CDR3 coding DNA: TGTGCCAGCAGTTTGTCTCAAAGACAGGGGAATTCACCCCTCCACTTT. This sequence encodes CASSLSQRQGNSPLHF.

J is TRBJ2-5 and V is TRBV28; D is undetermined. Germline values: CDR1 MDHEN, CDR2 SYDVKM. V was pared by 2 bases and J by 0 bases, with 4 bases between. The CDR3 runs 13 residues. Here the CDR3 reads CASSLTDQETQYF. DNA for the CDR3: TGTGCCAGCAGTTTAACAGACCAAGAGACCCAGTACTTC.

The chain uses TRBV11-3 and TRBJ2-3; 9 nucleotides agree with TRBD1. Per germline, CDR1 SGHNT and CDR2 YENEEA. CDR3 length equals 14 residues. J was trimmed by 6 bases and V by 10 bases; bases with no gene match: 11. CDR3 in DNA: TGTGCCAAGGGGGGGGACAGGGAGCTGGATACGCAGTATTTT. Translated: CAKGGDRELDTQYF.

This rearrangement joins TRBV5-1 to TRBJ1-2, with D possibly being TRBD1 (6 bases). Germline CDR1 SGHRS, CDR2 YFSETQ. V lost 3 bases to trimming and J lost 4 bases, with 10 bases between them. The CDR3 has 13 residues. Here the CDR3 reads CASSSGGGYGYTF. The CDR3 DNA reads TGCGCCAGCAGCTCCGGGGGCGGCTATGGCTACACCTTC.

The chain joins TRBV9 to TRBJ1-2; D not resolved. Trimming took 5 bases from V and 4 from J, leaving 15 bases between them. This CDR3 spans 14 amino acids. Germline V gene sequence: CDR1 SGDLS, CDR2 YYNGEE. This CDR3 is CASRREGLSYGYTF. CDR3 DNA sequence: TGTGCCAGCAGGAGGGAGGGCCTTTCCTATGGCTACACCTTC.

J is TRBJ2-5 and V is TRBV5-1; a possible D gene is TRBD2 (7 bases). This CDR3 is 15 amino acids long. Trimming took 2 bases from V and 0 from J, leaving 11 bases between them. Germline assignment: CDR1 SGHRS and CDR2 YFSETQ. CDR3 amino acids: CASSFMGGHQETQYF. CDR3 bases: TGCGCCAGCAGCTTCATGGGGGGGCACCAAGAGACCCAGTACTTC.

This sequence joins TRBV18 and TRBJ1-1; possible D gene TRBD1, 6 bases. This CDR3 has 11 residues. V lost 3 bases, J lost 9 bases, and 8 bases lay in between. The germline V gene has CDR1 KGHSH and CDR2 LQKENI. CDR3 sequence reads: CASSPDSKAFF. In DNA form, the CDR3 reads TGTGCCAGCTCACCGGACAGCAAAGCTTTCTTT.

The J gene is TRBJ1-5, the V gene TRBV30, with D hard to call. V was shortened by 3 bases and J by 0 bases, with 15 bases between the two germline ends. Germline assignment: CDR1 GTSNPN and CDR2 SVGIG (reference sequence). CDR3 length: 16 amino acids. The CDR3 spells CAWSEGGLISNQPQHF. CDR3 sequence (DNA): TGTGCCTGGAGCGAGGGAGGGCTAATTAGCAATCAGCCCCAGCATTTT.

The table lists this clonotype with a count of one. The chain employs TRBV18 and TRBJ2-7, with D possibly TRBD1 on 6 matching bases. CDR1 and CDR2 (germline): KGHSH, LQKENI. The CDR3 is 17 amino acids. Trimming removed 0 bases at V and 2 bases at J, with 17 bases between. The chain's CDR3 is CASSPPVSGARAYEQYF. The CDR3 coding sequence is TGTGCCAGCTCACCACCTGTATCAGGGGCGCGAGCCTACGAGCAGTACTTC.

CDR3 sequence reads: CASSPIEGGSSYEQYF. The CDR3 DNA reads as TGTGCCAGCTCACCAATCGAGGGGGGAAGCTCCTACGAGCAGTACTTC. V gene TRBV18 combines with J gene TRBJ2-7; D tentatively reads TRBD1 or TRBD2 (6 bases each). CDR3 length equals 16 residues. Deletions cut 2 bases from V and 0 bases from J, with 14 bases between. Germline CDR1 is KGHSH and CDR2 is LQKENI. The full variable domain, in which reference TRBV18 and TRBJ2-7 provide the parts outside the CDR3, is NAGVMQNPRHLVRRRGQEARLRCSPMKGHSHVYWYRQLPEEGLKFMVYLQKENIIDESGMPKERFSAEFPKEGPSILRIQQVVRGDSAAYFCASSPIEGGSSYEQYFGPGTRLTVT.

This chain links TRBV7-9 with TRBJ1-6, with D possibly matching TRBD1 (5 bases). V shed 3 bases and J shed 8 bases, with 14 bases lying between them. This CDR3 is 15 amino acids long. Germline V gene data show CDR1 as SEHNR and CDR2 as FQNEAQ (reference sequence). CDR3 sequence: CASSLMGLGDSPLHF. CDR3 DNA: TGTGCCAGCAGCTTGATGGGTCTAGGGGATTCACCCCTCCACTTT.

This clonotype was seen a single time. The chain has TRBV5-6 and TRBJ2-2, with 7 positions matching TRBD2. The CDR3 is 17 residues long. Per the germline V gene, CDR1 is SGHDT and CDR2 is YYEEEE. The J segment lost 4 bases and the V segment lost 4 bases, leaving 13 bases of the junction unmatched. The DNA for the CDR3 is TGTGCCAGCAGCCTCCGCTTGCAGCGGGGTGGCACCGGGGAGCTGTTTTTT. This gives the protein CASSLRLQRGGTGELFF.

The V gene is TRBV27, the J gene TRBJ2-4, with unresolved D. Germline V gives CDR1 MNHEY, CDR2 SMNVEV (reference sequence). Trimming shortened V by 5 bases and J by 4 bases, and 12 bases separated the two germline ends. This CDR3 comprises 14 residues. DNA for the CDR3: TGTGCCAGCAGTGCAAGACCCGGGAAAAACATTCAGTACTTC. Translated: CASSARPGKNIQYF.

V gene TRBV30 combines with J gene TRBJ2-3; 7 bases map to TRBD2. CDR3 size: 16 residues. Germline assignment: CDR1 GTSNPN and CDR2 SVGIG (reference sequence). The ends lost 0 bases at V and 1 base at J; junction bases unmatched: 7. The DNA for the CDR3 is TGTGCCTGGAGTGTAGGGGCTAGCGGCCGCACAGATACGCAGTATTTT. Translated, it gives CAWSVGASGRTDTQYF.

In this sample, this clonotype turned up once. This sequence joins TRBV20-1 and TRBJ2-4, with D tentatively TRBD1 (7 bases). Germline V gives CDR1 DFQATT, CDR2 SNEGSKA (reference sequence). This CDR3 comprises 14 residues. The V and J ends lost 6 bases and 6 bases respectively, with 18 bases between them. The CDR3 region is CSAAQGGQRNIQYF. The CDR3 DNA follows: TGCAGTGCCGCCCAGGGGGGACAAAGAAACATTCAGTACTTC.